These T cell receptor beta chains were read from a single sample in a study of cytomegalovirus exposure and HLA in healthy donors. Clones were sequenced by immunoSEQ multiplex PCR, and TCRdb holds only the in-frame ones, with some missing. The sample consists of about 130,000 clones, approximately 8.7% of them appearing once. The source material was PBMCs. Source of these receptors: a man in his forties or fifties in good health and CMV-seronegative. CDR3s include the opening cysteine and the closing phenylalanine or tryptophan. Each record gives: CDR3 protein, CDR3 DNA, clone size, V gene, J gene, D gene. A D gene is named only where the DNA matches it firmly. Rows may omit the clone size; those that give it use once, few, many or a size class.

CDR3: CASSLGAGNTIYF; DNA: TGTGCCAGCAGTTTGGGAGCGGGAAACACCATATATTTT; size: .; V: TRBV28; J: TRBJ1-3; D: .
CDR3: CASRYSGGWGEQFF; DNA: TGTGCCAGCAGGTATAGCGGGGGCTGGGGTGAGCAGTTCTTC; size: few; V: TRBV7-2; J: TRBJ2-1; D: TRBD2
CDR3: CASSLRTGHYEQYF; DNA: TGTGCCAGCAGTCTGAGGACAGGTCACTACGAGCAGTACTTC; size: few; V: TRBV6-5; J: TRBJ2-7; D: TRBD1
CDR3: CASSHSFWRDSYEQYF; DNA: TGTGCCAGCAGCCACTCCTTTTGGCGGGACTCCTACGAGCAGTACTTC; size: .; V: TRBV11-2; J: TRBJ2-7; D: .
CDR3: CASRVPGQGSSQPQHF; DNA: TGCGCCAGCAGGGTCCCGGGACAGGGTAGCTCCCAGCCCCAGCATTTT; size: .; V: TRBV10-2; J: TRBJ1-5; D: TRBD1
CDR3: CASSQGQGIYGYTF; DNA: TGCGCCAGCAGCCAAGGACAGGGGATCTATGGCTACACCTTC; size: .; V: TRBV4-3; J: TRBJ1-2; D: TRBD1
CDR3: CASLDRAYEQYF; DNA: TGTGCCAGTTTGGACAGAGCCTACGAGCAGTACTTC; size: .; V: TRBV11-2; J: TRBJ2-7; D: .
CDR3: CASSEGGGYTF; DNA: TGTGCCAGCAGTGAGGGTGGTGGCTACACCTTC; size: few; V: TRBV14; J: TRBJ1-2; D: .
CDR3: CASSRLAEPQETQYF; DNA: TGTGCCAGCAGCCGACTAGCGGAACCACAAGAGACCCAGTACTTC; size: .; V: TRBV7-7; J: TRBJ2-5; D: TRBD2
CDR3: CASSIGLDSETQYF; DNA: TGTGCCAGTAGTATAGGACTAGATAGTGAGACCCAGTACTTC; size: few; V: TRBV19; J: TRBJ2-5; D: .
CDR3: CASSSRDRGYEQYF; DNA: TGTGCCAGCAGCTCCCGGGACAGGGGCTACGAGCAGTACTTC; size: few; V: TRBV13; J: TRBJ2-7; D: TRBD1
CDR3: CATGHWNTEAFF; DNA: TGTGCCACGGGACACTGGAACACTGAAGCTTTCTTT; size: few; V: TRBV6-6; J: TRBJ1-1; D: .
CDR3: CASGQGSPNEKLFF; DNA: TGTGCTAGTGGGCAGGGTTCACCTAATGAAAAACTGTTTTTT; size: .; V: TRBV12-5; J: TRBJ1-4; D: .
CDR3: CASSFLSNYGYTF; DNA: TGTGCCAGCAGCTTCCTATCTAACTATGGCTACACCTTC; size: few; V: TRBV5-8; J: TRBJ1-2; D: .
CDR3: CASSYSLTGNVYGCTF; DNA: TGTGCCAGCAGCTATTCTCTGACAGGGAACGTTTATGGCTGCACCTTC; size: few; V: TRBV5-6; J: TRBJ1-2; D: TRBD1
CDR3: CSVAGGTITDTQYF; DNA: TGCAGCGTTGCTGGCGGGACCATCACAGATACGCAGTATTTT; size: .; V: TRBV29-1; J: TRBJ2-3; D: .
CDR3: CASSPGTYEQYF; DNA: TGCGCCAGCAGTCCCGGGACCTACGAGCAGTACTTC; size: few; V: TRBV10-1; J: TRBJ2-7; D: .
CDR3: CASSYGQGETQYF; DNA: TGTGCCAGCAGTTACGGGCAGGGTGAGACCCAGTACTTC; size: few; V: TRBV6-5; J: TRBJ2-5; D: .
CDR3: CASSLGTSYEQYF; DNA: TGTGCCAGCAGCCTAGGGACTTCCTACGAGCAGTACTTC; size: .; V: TRBV11-2; J: TRBJ2-7; D: .
CDR3: CASSLGIGQNQPQHF; DNA: TGTGCCAGCAGCTTAGGCATAGGACAGAATCAGCCCCAGCATTTT; size: .; V: TRBV7-9; J: TRBJ1-5; D: .
CDR3: CASSSRDSTYNEQFF; DNA: TGTGCCAGCAGCAGCCGGGACTCCACCTACAATGAGCAGTTCTTC; size: .; V: TRBV7-6; J: TRBJ2-1; D: .
CDR3: CASSSYRGLGTDTQYF; DNA: TGTGCCAGCAGCTCCTACAGGGGGTTAGGCACAGATACGCAGTATTTT; size: few; V: TRBV7-9; J: TRBJ2-3; D: TRBD1
CDR3: CASRYRDGYTF; DNA: TGTGCCAGTAGGTACAGGGATGGCTACACCTTC; size: .; V: TRBV19; J: TRBJ1-2; D: .
CDR3: CASSSSGSGNYGYTF; DNA: TGTGCCAGCTCATCATCGGGATCTGGGAACTATGGCTACACCTTC; size: .; V: TRBV18; J: TRBJ1-2; D: .
CDR3: CASSSAGVNEQFF; DNA: TGTGCCAGCAGCTCGGCAGGCGTGAATGAGCAGTTCTTC; size: few; V: TRBV5-4; J: TRBJ2-1; D: .
CDR3: CASRADTDTQYF; DNA: TGCGCCAGCAGGGCCGACACAGATACGCAGTATTTT; size: few; V: TRBV5-1; J: TRBJ2-3; D: .
CDR3: CASSRDRVDTGELFF; DNA: TGTGCCAGCAGCCGCGACAGGGTGGACACCGGGGAGCTGTTTTTT; size: few; V: TRBV2; J: TRBJ2-2; D: TRBD1
CDR3: CASSLGGQGNSPLHF; DNA: TGTGCCAGCAGCTTAGGGGGACAGGGAAATTCACCCCTCCACTTT; size: few; V: TRBV11-2; J: TRBJ1-6; D: TRBD1
CDR3: CASSQDSPYEQYF; DNA: TGCGCCAGCAGCCAAGACTCCCCCTACGAGCAGTACTTC; size: few; V: TRBV4-1; J: TRBJ2-7; D: .
CDR3: CASSLVPMRDGSSYEQYF; DNA: TGTGCCAGCAGCTTAGTCCCGATGCGGGACGGGAGCTCCTACGAGCAGTACTTC; size: .; V: TRBV13; J: TRBJ2-7; D: .
CDR3: CASSLARRIQETQYF; DNA: TGTGCCAGCAGCTTAGCGCGGCGAATCCAAGAGACCCAGTACTTC; size: .; V: TRBV7-2; J: TRBJ2-5; D: .
CDR3: CASSPDGRAQGTQYF; DNA: TGTGCCAGCAGCCCCGACGGACGGGCGCAGGGGACCCAGTACTTC; size: few; V: TRBV11-2; J: TRBJ2-5; D: .
CDR3: CASSWGEKESEAFF; DNA: TGTGCCAGCAGTTGGGGGGAGAAGGAGTCTGAAGCTTTCTTT; size: .; V: TRBV2; J: TRBJ1-1; D: .
CDR3: CASSQRTGNTGELFF; DNA: TGTGCCAGCAGCCAAAGAACAGGGAACACCGGGGAGCTGTTTTTT; size: few; V: TRBV4-2; J: TRBJ2-2; D: .
CDR3: CASSLGLAGEQFF; DNA: TGCGCCAGCAGCTTGGGGCTAGCGGGGGAGCAGTTCTTC; size: .; V: TRBV5-1; J: TRBJ2-1; D: TRBD2
CDR3: CASSLGNLGNQPQHF; DNA: TGCGCCAGCAGCTTAGGAAATCTAGGCAATCAGCCCCAGCATTTT; size: few; V: TRBV5-1; J: TRBJ1-5; D: .
CDR3: CASSLGGRSSYEQYF; DNA: TGTGCCAGCAGCTTGGGGGGGAGGAGCTCCTACGAGCAGTACTTC; size: .; V: TRBV5-5; J: TRBJ2-7; D: .
CDR3: CASTPTGGPYEQYF; DNA: TGTGCCAGCACCCCCACGGGGGGGCCCTACGAGCAGTACTTC; size: .; V: TRBV7-9; J: TRBJ2-7; D: TRBD2
CDR3: CAIMAGGNYGYTF; DNA: TGTGCCATCATGGCAGGAGGTAACTATGGCTACACCTTC; size: .; V: TRBV10-3; J: TRBJ1-2; D: .
CDR3: CASSRGPGQVNTEAFF; DNA: TGTGCCAGCAGCCGCGGACCGGGACAGGTAAACACTGAAGCTTTCTTT; size: few; V: TRBV14; J: TRBJ1-1; D: TRBD1
CDR3: CASSQDLIGANEKLFF; DNA: TGTGCCAGCAGCCAAGATTTGATAGGGGCTAATGAAAAACTGTTTTTT; size: few; V: TRBV4-2; J: TRBJ1-4; D: .
CDR3: CASSLQLSGTDF; DNA: TGTGCCAGCAGCTTACAGCTATCCGGGACAGACTTC; size: few; V: TRBV5-6; J: TRBJ1-2; D: TRBD1
CDR3: CSVSRGGRAFF; DNA: TGCAGCGTTTCGCGGGGGGGGAGAGCTTTCTTT; size: few; V: TRBV29-1; J: TRBJ1-1; D: .
CDR3: CASSVQRTNNEKLFF; DNA: TGTGCCAGCAGTGTCCAGCGGACTAATAATGAAAAACTGTTTTTT; size: .; V: TRBV2; J: TRBJ1-4; D: .
CDR3: CASRATDTQYF; DNA: TGTGCCAGCAGGGCCACAGATACGCAGTATTTT; size: .; V: TRBV6-4; J: TRBJ2-3; D: .
CDR3: CASSLTENTEAFF; DNA: TGTGCCAGCAGCTTAACAGAGAACACTGAAGCTTTCTTT; size: .; V: TRBV7-8; J: TRBJ1-1; D: .
CDR3: CTSSQDNVASGGSTGELFF; DNA: TGCACCAGCAGCCAAGACAATGTGGCTAGCGGGGGGAGCACCGGGGAGCTGTTTTTT; size: few; V: TRBV1; J: TRBJ2-2; D: .
CDR3: CASSHTDGWRNQPQHF; DNA: TGCGCCAGCAGTCATACCGACGGTTGGAGAAATCAGCCCCAGCATTTT; size: .; V: TRBV23-1; J: TRBJ1-5; D: .
CDR3: CASSLGTGGGGDSGNTIYF; DNA: TGTGCCAGCAGCCTGGGGACAGGCGGCGGGGGGGATTCTGGAAACACCATATATTTT; size: .; V: TRBV7-9; J: TRBJ1-3; D: TRBD1
CDR3: CASSLGTVNTEAFF; DNA: TGTGCCAGCAGCTTAGGGACAGTGAACACTGAAGCTTTCTTT; size: few; V: TRBV13; J: TRBJ1-1; D: .